These T cell receptor beta chains were read from a single sample in a study of blood T cells in healthy people across ages. TCRdb re-called the 5' RACE reads with MiXCR, one entry per CDR3 protein. The sample records about 1.7 million distinct CDR3 sequences, roughly 27% being singletons. What was sequenced was blood. These receptor sequences come from a woman aged 30 to 39 in good health. Each CDR3 is given with its conserved first and last residue. The D gene is left open where the match is weak. A row's size may be missing; if present it is once, few, many or a size class.

TRBV5-1	TRBD1	TRBJ1-1	few	TGCGCCAGCAGTTTGGACAGGAGAGAAGCTTTCTTT	CASSLDRREAFF
TRBV9	TRBD1	TRBJ1-4	.	TGTGCCAGCAGCGGCCCCCCAGGGGGAACTAATGAAAAACTGTTTTTT	CASSGPPGGTNEKLFF
TRBV20-1	.	TRBJ2-7	.	TGCAGTGCTAGAACAGGGATCTACGGGCAGTACTTC	CSARTGIYGQYF
TRBV20-1	.	TRBJ2-7	.	TGCAGTGCTAGAGATAACAAGGGGCGATCTACCCAGACCTACGAGCAGTACTTC	CSARDNKGRSTQTYEQYF
TRBV20-1	.	TRBJ2-1	few	TGCAGTGCTGGGGGACGCAGGGTGTCCTACAATGAGCAGTTCTTC	CSAGGRRVSYNEQFF
TRBV7-9	.	TRBJ2-7	few	TGTGCCAGCAGCTCCGGGACACGGGACTACGAGCAGTACTTC	CASSSGTRDYEQYF
TRBV7-9	.	TRBJ1-3	.	TGTGCCAGCAGCATCCTAGAGACAGCCTCTGGAAACACCATATATTTT	CASSILETASGNTIYF
TRBV3-1	.	TRBJ2-1	.	TGTGCCAGCAGCCAAGATGGGCCCTACAATGAGCAGTTCTTC	CASSQDGPYNEQFF
TRBV5-1	.	TRBJ1-4	.	TGCGCCAGCAGCTTGGGACCTCAGGGTTCGACTGAAAAACTGTTTTTT	CASSLGPQGSTEKLFF
TRBV6-5	TRBD1	TRBJ2-7	few	TGTGCCAGCAGCAACGGGGACAGTTCCTACGAGCAGTACTTC	CASSNGDSSYEQYF
TRBV7-9	TRBD1	TRBJ1-2	few	TGTGCCAGCAGCACCGGGACAGGGGCGGTCGGAGACTATGGCTACACCTTC	CASSTGTGAVGDYGYTF
TRBV23-1	.	TRBJ2-7	many	TGCGCCAGCAGTCAACCACAGGGAACCTACGAGCAGTACTTC	CASSQPQGTYEQYF
TRBV12-3/TRBV12-4	.	TRBJ1-5	.	TGTGCCAGCAGTTCGGACAGAGTTGATCAGCCCCAGCATTTT	CASSSDRVDQPQHF
TRBV12-3/TRBV12-4	.	TRBJ2-6	many	TGTGCCAGCAGTTTATCAGCCAACGTCCTGACTTTC	CASSLSANVLTF
TRBV12-3/TRBV12-4	TRBD2	TRBJ2-7	.	TGTGCCAGCAGTCCAATAGCGGGAAAGACCTACCTCTACGAGCAGTACTTC	CASSPIAGKTYLYEQYF
TRBV29-1	.	TRBJ1-4	.	TGCAGCGCTACTCGGACAGTGCCTGCAACTAATGAAAAACTGTTTTTT	CSATRTVPATNEKLFF
TRBV5-1	TRBD2	TRBJ2-3	.	TGCGCCAGCACGCCGACGAGGACTAGCGGGAGAAAAGTAGATACGCAGTATTTT	CASTPTRTSGRKVDTQYF
TRBV20-1	.	TRBJ2-5	few	TGCAGTGCTAGAGTCGCCGAAGAGACCCAGTACTTC	CSARVAEETQYF
TRBV12-3/TRBV12-4	.	TRBJ2-7	many	TGTGCCAGCAGTACCCGGACGGCGGCCACCTACGAGCAGTACTTC	CASSTRTAATYEQYF
TRBV5-1	.	TRBJ2-5	.	TGCGCCAGCAGCTCGGGCCCGGGAGTCCAAGAGACCCAGTACTTC	CASSSGPGVQETQYF
TRBV30	TRBD1	TRBJ2-1	.	TGTGCCTGGACAAGACAGGGATACAATGAGCAGTTCTTC	CAWTRQGYNEQFF
TRBV7-9	.	TRBJ2-7	.	TGTGCCAGCGGCTTGGATGGCTACGAGCAGTACTTC	CASGLDGYEQYF
TRBV20-1	.	TRBJ2-3	.	TGCAGTGCCGCGACCAACCAGGACACAGATACGCAGTATTTT	CSAATNQDTDTQYF
TRBV7-3	.	TRBJ2-3	.	TGTGCCAGCAGCTTAATGGCGGAGAGCACGGATACGCAGTATTTT	CASSLMAESTDTQYF
TRBV20-1	.	TRBJ2-7	many	TGCAGTGCTAGACTCCGGACAGCACCATACGAGCAGTACTTC	CSARLRTAPYEQYF
TRBV12-3/TRBV12-4	TRBD2	TRBJ2-1	few	TGTGCCAGCAGTTTCCCGGGACTAGCGGGAGTAGTTGAGCAGTTCTTC	CASSFPGLAGVVEQFF
TRBV11-3	TRBD1	TRBJ2-3	few	TGTGCCAGCAGCAAGCGGACAGGTCGGGCGGATACGCAGTATTTT	CASSKRTGRADTQYF
TRBV29-1	.	TRBJ2-4	many	TGCAGCGTTGAAGATGGCGGACAGTACAAAAACATTCAGTACTTC	CSVEDGGQYKNIQYF
TRBV12-3/TRBV12-4	TRBD2	TRBJ2-3	.	TGTGCCAGCAGTCCGATCCTCGGGGGGGCGGGAGATACGCAGTATTTT	CASSPILGGAGDTQYF
TRBV12-3/TRBV12-4	.	TRBJ2-1	.	TGTGCCAGCAGTTTGGCTTTTGCAGGTGAGCAGTTCTTC	CASSLAFAGEQFF
TRBV7-3	TRBD1	TRBJ2-3	.	TGTGCCGCACGACCGGGACAGGGGTCGCCAGATACGCAGTATTTT	CAARPGQGSPDTQYF
TRBV29-1	.	TRBJ2-2	.	TGCAGCGGCGGTGCGAACACCGGGGAGCTGTTTTTT	CSGGANTGELFF
TRBV10-2	.	TRBJ1-5	few	TGCGCCAGCAGTGATGGGGGACTTAGCAATCAGCCCCAGCATTTT	CASSDGGLSNQPQHF
TRBV24-1	TRBD2	TRBJ2-7	many	TGTGCCACCAGTTCGCGGGAGACAAACTACGAGCAGTACTTC	CATSSRETNYEQYF
TRBV15	TRBD2	TRBJ2-1	once	TGTGCCGCCAGTCTAGCGGGTCTAATAAACAATGAGCAGTTCTTC	CAASLAGLINNEQFF
TRBV12-3/TRBV12-4	TRBD2	TRBJ2-3	.	TGTGCCAGCAGACTAGCGGGCCCTACGCAGTATTTT	CASRLAGPTQYF
TRBV3-1	.	TRBJ2-5	few	TGTGCCAGCAGCCAAGATTGGAGGGTCGGAGAGACCCAGTACTTC	CASSQDWRVGETQYF
TRBV27	TRBD2	TRBJ2-1	.	TGTGCCAGCAGTTTGTCGGGGAGCGGGAAAAATGAGCAGTTCTTC	CASSLSGSGKNEQFF
TRBV15	.	TRBJ2-4	few	TGTGCCACCAGCAGCCTCAGGTCTGCCAAAAACATTCAGTACTTC	CATSSLRSAKNIQYF
TRBV6-2/TRBV6-3	.	TRBJ1-5	.	TGTGCCAGCAGCCGAACCGGGACCGAGAACTATAGCAATCAGCCCCAGCATTTT	CASSRTGTENYSNQPQHF
TRBV7-9	TRBD1	TRBJ1-2	many	TGTGCCAGCAGCGCCACAGGGGGCCTCCCCACTGGTGGCTACACCTTC	CASSATGGLPTGGYTF
TRBV7-9	.	TRBJ1-5	.	TGTGCCAGCAGCGGCCGGGGGGGGGGCTATCAGCCCCAGCATTTT	CASSGRGGGYQPQHF
TRBV27	TRBD1	TRBJ1-6	few	TGTGCCAGCAGTTCGAGATCCGGGACAGGGGGTTCACCCCTCCACTTT	CASSSRSGTGGSPLHF
TRBV3-1	TRBD2	TRBJ2-7	.	TGTGCCAGCAGCCAAGCGACTAGCAACGAGCAGTACTTC	CASSQATSNEQYF
TRBV28	.	TRBJ1-2	few	TGTGCCAGCAGTTCGCTCCGCTATGGCTACACCTTC	CASSSLRYGYTF
TRBV9	.	TRBJ1-2	.	TGTGCCAGCAGCGCTAGCCGGGGAGGTTATGGCTACACCTTC	CASSASRGGYGYTF
TRBV15	.	TRBJ1-1	few	TGTGCCACCAGCAGAGAAGTGAACACTGAAGCTTTCTTT	CATSREVNTEAFF
TRBV20-1	TRBD2	TRBJ2-1	few	TGCAGTGCTAGACCGGGACTAGCGGGAGGGCACGATGAGCAGTTCTTC	CSARPGLAGGHDEQFF